This entry lists 27 T cell receptor beta chains sequenced from one sample in a study of beta chain features in type 1 diabetes. Reverse transcribing all isolated RNA meant expressed TCRB transcripts were sequenced. Data came from immunoSEQ multiplex PCR; TCRdb stores just in-frame clones and leaves some out. The table has hundreds of thousands of clones, 11% to 15% seen once. Sequencing was done on a sample of naive CD4+ T cells from blood. The origin of the receptors is a woman between 40 and 50 years old in good health.

The genes are TRBV5-1 and TRBJ2-5; 11 bases agree with TRBD2. CDR1 and CDR2 from the germline V gene are SGHRS and YFSETQ. After removal of 2 bases from V and 1 base from J, the junction contained 4 bases not matched to a gene. The CDR3 is 16 amino acids. The CDR3 region has the DNA TGCGCCAGCAGCTTCCGACTAGCGGGGCTCCAAGAGACCCAGTACTTC. It yields the protein CASSFRLAGLQETQYF.

The genes are TRBV28 and TRBJ1-5; 8 nucleotides align to TRBD1. Germline V gene sequence: CDR1 MDHEN, CDR2 SYDVKM. The CDR3 spans 18 residues. V was pared by 4 bases and J by 2 bases, with 13 bases of the junction left unmatched. The DNA of the CDR3 is TGTGCCAGCAGTTCCTCCGGACAGGGTCTTTTCGGCAATCAGCCCCAGCATTTT. It specifies CASSSSGQGLFGNQPQHF.

The sample holds a few counts of this clone. The chain carries TRBV10-3 and TRBJ1-2; D ambiguous. V was clipped by 10 bases and J by 0 bases, with 12 bases between them. CDR1 and CDR2 from the germline V gene are ENHRY and SYGVKD. The CDR3 length is 13 residues. CDR3 amino acids: CATAEGANYGYTF. CDR3 nucleotides: TGTGCCACCGCCGAGGGAGCTAACTATGGCTACACCTTC.

The V gene is TRBV9, the J gene TRBJ2-1, with 8 bases matching TRBD2. Trimming cost V 0 bases and J 5 bases; bases outside gene matches: 7. Germline V CDR1 and CDR2: SGDLS, YYNGEE. The CDR3 extends over 16 amino acids. The CDR3 is CASSVDVLAAHNEQFF. CDR3 DNA sequence: TGTGCCAGCAGCGTAGACGTACTAGCGGCGCACAATGAGCAGTTCTTC.

The chain employs TRBV18 and TRBJ2-5; possibly TRBD2 for D (5 bases). The ends were cut back, 0 bases at V and 7 bases at J, with 21 bases in the middle. There are 17 residues in the CDR3. The germline CDR1 and CDR2 sequences are KGHSH and LQKENI. The CDR3 nucleotides read TGTGCCAGCTCACCACCAAGCGGCTCTGGGCCGATGGGGACCCAGTACTTC. This translates into CASSPPSGSGPMGTQYF.

This clone has a handful of counts. The CDR3, as DNA: TGTGCCAGCAGCCGGGGCTCGCGGGGCGGGGAGCTGTTTTTT. Protein: CASSRGSRGGELFF. The chain uses TRBV7-9 and TRBJ2-2; maybe TRBD2 (6 bases). Germline values: CDR1 SEHNR, CDR2 FQNEAQ (reference sequence). The CDR3 has 14 amino acids. V lost 5 bases and J lost 7, with 14 bases in between.

This clone has only a few counts. The chain combines TRBV7-2 with TRBJ1-1; tentatively, D is TRBD1 (5 bases). The CDR3 runs to 13 residues. Germline V CDR1 and CDR2: SGHTA, FQGNSA. Trimming removed 6 bases at V and 5 bases at J, with 13 bases between. Here the CDR3 reads CASRPAGRTEAFF. The CDR3 DNA follows: TGTGCCAGCAGGCCAGCAGGGCGTACTGAAGCTTTCTTT. The whole variable domain, remainder taken from reference TRBV7-2 and TRBJ1-1, is GAGVSQSPSNKVTEKGKDVELRCDPISGHTALYWYRQSLGQGLEFLIYFQGNSAPDKSGLPSDRFSAERTGGSVSTLTIQRTQQEDSAVYLCASRPAGRTEAFFGQGTRLTVV.

The chain combines TRBV6-6 with TRBJ2-2, with 13 bases that match TRBD2. The CDR3 has 15 residues. J was trimmed by 5 bases and V by 4 bases; bases with no gene match: 1. CDR1 is MNHNY, CDR2 SVGAGI, per germline (reference sequence). The CDR3 region is CASSSGLAGTGELFF. The CDR3 coding sequence is TGTGCCAGCAGTTCGGGACTAGCGGGGACCGGGGAGCTGTTTTTT.

The chain links TRBV11-2 to TRBJ2-1; D is unresolved. This CDR3 comprises 16 residues. Germline CDR1 SGHAT, CDR2 FQNNGV. V lost 1 base to trimming and J lost 0 bases, with 10 bases between them. CDR3 DNA sequence: TGTGCCAGCAGCTTAGTCCGGGTCGTCTCCTACAATGAGCAGTTCTTC. As protein: CASSLVRVVSYNEQFF.

This clone was recorded a few times. This chain uses TRBV7-9 with TRBJ1-2; TRBD1 matches at 9 bases. The V gene's germline CDR1 is SEHNR and CDR2 FQNEAQ (reference sequence). V shed 5 bases, J shed 3 bases, and the junction held 4 bases outside the gene matches. The CDR3 is made up of 14 amino acids. CDR3 sequence: CASSPRQGDYGYTF. Here the CDR3 DNA reads TGTGCCAGCAGCCCGAGACAGGGGGACTATGGCTACACCTTC.

This clone was seen a few times. The CDR3 DNA reads as TGTGCCAGCAGCTTAAATTTAGCGGGGGGTCAAGAGACCCAGTACTTC. Its translation is CASSLNLAGGQETQYF. The chain combines TRBV7-9 with TRBJ2-5, with 10 nucleotides matching TRBD2. Germline-derived CDR1 and CDR2 are SEHNR and FQNEAQ (reference sequence). V gave up 2 bases and J gave up 2 bases; unmatched junction bases: 5. CDR3 length: 16 amino acids.

The rearrangement joins TRBV7-9 to TRBJ2-7; the D gene is possibly TRBD1 (5 bases). V lost 7 bases and J lost 0, with 10 bases in between. Looked up from germline, CDR1 is SEHNR and CDR2 is FQNEAQ (reference sequence). This CDR3 contains 13 residues. The DNA for the CDR3 is TGTGCCAGCACCGTGGACAACTCCTACGAGCAGTACTTC. Translation: CASTVDNSYEQYF.

In this sample, this clone turned up a few times. V usage is TRBV19 and J usage is TRBJ2-7; 10 nucleotides align to TRBD2. With 5 bases clipped from V and 5 bases from J, the junction kept 9 bases outside the gene matches. Germline V gene data show CDR1 as LNHDA and CDR2 as SQIVND (reference sequence). CDR3 size: 15 residues. The CDR3 DNA reads as TGTGCCAGTAGTGCCCAGCGGGGGGGCCGGAACGAGCAGTACTTC. Translation gives CASSAQRGGRNEQYF.

A few counts support this clone. The chain employs TRBV29-1 and TRBJ2-2; TRBD1 matches 10 bases. The CDR3 runs to 14 residues. CDR1 and CDR2 from the germline V gene are SQVTM and ANQGSEA. V lost 8 bases and J lost 1; bases outside the gene matches: 4. The CDR3 DNA reads as TGCAGCTTAAGGACAGGGGGGAACACCGGGGAGCTGTTTTTT. Residues: CSLRTGGNTGELFF.

The V gene is TRBV5-6, the J gene TRBJ1-1; unclear D gene. V was pared by 1 base and J by 4 bases, with 14 bases between. Per germline, CDR1 SGHDT and CDR2 YYEEEE. This CDR3 spans 15 amino acids. The CDR3 DNA sequence: TGTGCCAGCAGCTTGTGGTCCCCTCGGGGCACTGAAGCTTTCTTT. This encodes CASSLWSPRGTEAFF.

This clone was observed a handful of times. The CDR3 nucleotides read TGTGCCAGTAGTACCCAGGGTTTGACAACTGAAGCTTTCTTT. The encoded protein is CASSTQGLTTEAFF. The chain employs TRBV19 and TRBJ1-1; D is possibly TRBD1 (5 bases). The germline V gene has CDR1 LNHDA and CDR2 SQIVND (reference sequence). This CDR3 region has 14 residues. Trimming took off 4 bases at V and 5 bases at J, with 14 bases between the two ends.

This clone was counted a few times. The chain is built from TRBV9 and TRBJ2-7; 7 bases align to TRBD2. Trimming cost V 0 bases and J 2 bases; bases outside gene matches: 2. CDR1 and CDR2 (germline): SGDLS, YYNGEE. This CDR3 spans 14 amino acids. The CDR3 reads CASSVGGGAYEQYF. CDR3 nucleotides: TGTGCCAGCAGCGTAGGGGGAGGGGCCTACGAGCAGTACTTC.

This clone was counted only a few times. This CDR3 is CASSPSWSEQFF. In nucleotides, the CDR3 is TGTGCCAGCAGTCCGTCGTGGAGTGAGCAGTTCTTC. The chain has TRBV6-5 and TRBJ2-1; no clear D. Germline CDR1 and CDR2: MNHEY and SVGAGI. Deletions cut 5 bases from V and 9 bases from J, with 11 bases between. This CDR3 has 12 amino acids.

This clone was seen more than once but under ten times. This chain connects TRBV7-9 to TRBJ2-1; D perhaps matches TRBD1 (6 bases). Germline values: CDR1 SEHNR, CDR2 FQNEAQ (reference sequence). The CDR3 covers 14 residues. V was cut by 2 bases and J by 9 bases, with 14 bases left in between. CDR3 region: CASSLFAQGSEQFF. The CDR3 region has the DNA TGTGCCAGCAGCTTATTTGCCCAGGGGAGTGAGCAGTTCTTC.

The V and J genes are TRBV7-2 and TRBJ2-5; 8 positions match TRBD2. J was trimmed by 5 bases and V by 2 bases; bases with no gene match: 10. Germline CDR1 SGHTA, CDR2 FQGNSA. The CDR3 is 16 amino acids. The DNA for the CDR3 is TGTGCCAGCAGCTTAAGGGGTAGCGGGACGTGGGAGACCCAGTACTTC. It yields the protein CASSLRGSGTWETQYF.

This clone was detected only a few times. V is TRBV2 and J is TRBJ1-1; D not resolved. Germline CDR1 is SNHLY and CDR2 is FYNNEI. This CDR3 spans 11 amino acids. V lost 6 bases to trimming and J lost 10 bases, with 12 bases between them. The CDR3 sequence is CASREQRVAFF. The CDR3 DNA sequence: TGTGCCAGCAGGGAACAGAGGGTAGCTTTCTTT.

The chain recombines TRBV27 with TRBJ1-5, with D possibly TRBD1 on 5 matching bases. The V and J ends lost 6 bases and 7 bases respectively, with 13 bases between them. The CDR3 extends over 13 amino acids. Germline V gene lookup returns CDR1 MNHEY and CDR2 SMNVEV (reference sequence). The CDR3 here is CASRLRVYQPQHF. CDR3 nucleotides: TGTGCCAGCAGGCTCAGGGTTTACCAGCCCCAGCATTTT.

Only a few counts were recorded for this clone. The chain employs TRBV2 and TRBJ2-5; 8 positions agree with TRBD2. This CDR3 is built from 16 residues. Germline CDR1 and CDR2: SNHLY and FYNNEI. V lost 8 bases and J lost 0; bases outside the gene matches: 11. CDR3 amino acids: CASGVWPAGDQETQYF. The CDR3 DNA follows: TGTGCCAGCGGGGTTTGGCCAGCGGGGGACCAAGAGACCCAGTACTTC.

The sample holds a few counts of this clone. V and J are TRBV7-2 and TRBJ2-2; D may be TRBD2 (6 bases). V was cut by 5 bases and J by 1 base, with 17 bases left in between. Germline V gives CDR1 SGHTA, CDR2 FQGNSA. The CDR3 is 17 amino acids. The CDR3 sequence is CASSRGPEGLNTGELFF. The CDR3, as DNA: TGTGCCAGCAGCCGCGGGCCGGAGGGCCTGAACACCGGGGAGCTGTTTTTT.

The rearrangement links TRBV5-4 to TRBJ2-7; D uncertain. Deletions cut 4 bases from V and 3 bases from J, with 17 bases between. CDR1 is SGHNT and CDR2 is YYREEE in the germline V gene (reference sequence). This CDR3 contains 15 residues. The CDR3, as DNA: TGTGCCAGCAGCGGAACAAGATTGGGCGTCTACGAGCAGTACTTC. Protein product: CASSGTRLGVYEQYF.

This clone was detected only a few times. V usage is TRBV25-1 and J usage is TRBJ2-1; TRBD2 matches 13 bases. The CDR3 has 16 amino acids. Germline V gene sequence: CDR1 MGHDK, CDR2 SYGVNS. V was pared by 4 bases and J by 9 bases, with 9 bases of the junction left unmatched. The CDR3 here is CASSAPLAGGPGEQFF. The CDR3 DNA is TGTGCCAGCAGTGCCCCACTAGCGGGGGGGCCGGGTGAGCAGTTCTTC.

The chain employs TRBV5-1 and TRBJ2-7; D may be TRBD2 (5 bases). The germline CDR1 and CDR2 sequences are SGHRS and YFSETQ. V shed 0 bases and J shed 4 bases, with 8 bases lying between them. The CDR3 is 13 amino acids. The CDR3 nucleotides are TGCGCCAGCAGCTTGGGTGCGGGTTACGAGCAGTACTTC. Translating it yields CASSLGAGYEQYF.